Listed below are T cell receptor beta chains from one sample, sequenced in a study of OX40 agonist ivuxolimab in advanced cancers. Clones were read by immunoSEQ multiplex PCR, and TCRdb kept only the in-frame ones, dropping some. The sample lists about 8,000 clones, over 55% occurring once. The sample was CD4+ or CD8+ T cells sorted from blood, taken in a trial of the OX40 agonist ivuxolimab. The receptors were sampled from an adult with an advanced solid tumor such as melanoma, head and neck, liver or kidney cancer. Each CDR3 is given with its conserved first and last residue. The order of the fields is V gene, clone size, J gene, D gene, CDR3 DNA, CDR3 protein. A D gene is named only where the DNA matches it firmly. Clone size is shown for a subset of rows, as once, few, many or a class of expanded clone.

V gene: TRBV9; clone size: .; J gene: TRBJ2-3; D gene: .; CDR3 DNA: TGTGCCAGCAGCGTAGCTGGGGGGGCCGGAGATACGCAGTATTTT; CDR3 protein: CASSVAGGAGDTQYF
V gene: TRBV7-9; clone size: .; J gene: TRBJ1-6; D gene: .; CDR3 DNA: TGTGCCAGCAGCTTAGTCTGGAATTCACCCCTCCACTTT; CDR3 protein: CASSLVWNSPLHF
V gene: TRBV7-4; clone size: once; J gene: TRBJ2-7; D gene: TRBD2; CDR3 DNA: TGTGCCAGCAGCGGCGGGACTAGCGGGGGTTTGTTTGAGCAGTACTTC; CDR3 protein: CASSGGTSGGLFEQYF
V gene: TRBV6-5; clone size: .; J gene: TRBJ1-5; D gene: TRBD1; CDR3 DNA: TGTGCCAGCAGTTACCTCACGAGACAGGGGGATCAGCCCCAGCATTTT; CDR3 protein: CASSYLTRQGDQPQHF
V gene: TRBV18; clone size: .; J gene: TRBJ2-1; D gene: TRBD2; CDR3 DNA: TGTGCCAGCTCACCCTCTGGGGGGGGGTACAATGAGCAGTTCTTC; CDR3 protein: CASSPSGGGYNEQFF
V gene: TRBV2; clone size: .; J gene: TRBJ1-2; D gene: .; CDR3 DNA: TGTGCCAGCATGAGAGAAGTGGCCTATGGCTACACCTTC; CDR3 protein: CASMREVAYGYTF
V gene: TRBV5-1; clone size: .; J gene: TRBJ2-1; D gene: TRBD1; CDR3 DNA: TGCGCCAGCAGCTTGGCCCAGGGGGCTGCATACAATGAGCAGTTCTTC; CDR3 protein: CASSLAQGAAYNEQFF
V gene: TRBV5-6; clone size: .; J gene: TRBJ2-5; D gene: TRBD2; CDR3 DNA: TGTGCCAGCAGCTTACAGCGGGGGGGCCGGATGGAGACCCAGTACTTC; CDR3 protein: CASSLQRGGRMETQYF
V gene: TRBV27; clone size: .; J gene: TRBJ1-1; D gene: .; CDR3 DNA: TGTGCCAGCGCCATCGGGGTTTACACTGAAGCTTTCTTT; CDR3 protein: CASAIGVYTEAFF
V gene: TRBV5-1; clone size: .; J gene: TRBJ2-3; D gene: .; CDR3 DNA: TGCGCCAGCAGCTTGGCGGGGATTAGCACAGATACGCAGTATTTT; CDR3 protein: CASSLAGISTDTQYF
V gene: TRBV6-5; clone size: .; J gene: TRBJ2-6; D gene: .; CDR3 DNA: TGTGCCAGCAGTCAAGGGTTCTCTGGGGCCAACGTCCTGACTTTC; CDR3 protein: CASSQGFSGANVLTF
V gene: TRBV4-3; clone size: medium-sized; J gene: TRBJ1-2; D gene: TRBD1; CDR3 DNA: TGCGCCAGCAGCCAAGATCAGGGGACAGCCTATCGCTATGGCTACACCTTC; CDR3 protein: CASSQDQGTAYRYGYTF
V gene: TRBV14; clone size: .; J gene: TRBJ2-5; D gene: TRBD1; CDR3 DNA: TGTGCCAGCAGCCGGGGGACAGGGGTGGTCGAGACCCAGTACTTC; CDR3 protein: CASSRGTGVVETQYF
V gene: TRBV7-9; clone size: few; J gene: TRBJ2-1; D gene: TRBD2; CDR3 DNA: TGTGCCAGCAGACAATCCGAGCGGGGGGGTTTGGATGAGCAGTTCTTC; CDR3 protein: CASRQSERGGLDEQFF
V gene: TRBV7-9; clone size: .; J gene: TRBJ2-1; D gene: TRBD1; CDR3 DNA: TGTGCCATTGGGGCAGGGGGCATAAGAGATGAGCAGTTCTTC; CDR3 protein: CAIGAGGIRDEQFF
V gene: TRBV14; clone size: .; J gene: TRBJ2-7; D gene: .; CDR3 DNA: TGTGCCAGCAGCCCGGACAGATACTACGAGCAGTACTTC; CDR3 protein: CASSPDRYYEQYF
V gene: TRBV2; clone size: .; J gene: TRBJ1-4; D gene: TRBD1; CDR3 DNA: TGTGCCAGCAGTCTGGACAGGGCGAGGGAAAAACTGTTTTTT; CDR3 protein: CASSLDRAREKLFF
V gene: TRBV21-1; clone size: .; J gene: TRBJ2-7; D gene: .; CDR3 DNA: TGTGCCAGCAGCAAAGTTGCACAGAGCTCCTACGAGCAGTACTTC; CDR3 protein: CASSKVAQSSYEQYF
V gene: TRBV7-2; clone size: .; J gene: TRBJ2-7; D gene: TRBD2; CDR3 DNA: TGTGCCAGCAGCTTAGACGGGGGGACTTCCTACGAGCAGTACTTC; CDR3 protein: CASSLDGGTSYEQYF
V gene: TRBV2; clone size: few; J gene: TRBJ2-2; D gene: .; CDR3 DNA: TGTGCCAGCACCAAAACGAGACGGGGGAGCACCGGGGAGCTGTTTTTT; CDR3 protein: CASTKTRRGSTGELFF
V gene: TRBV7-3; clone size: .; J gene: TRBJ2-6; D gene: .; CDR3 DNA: TGTGCCAGCAGCTTAACGCGGGACAGAAGACGCTCTGGGGCCAACGTCCTGACTTTC; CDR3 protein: CASSLTRDRRRSGANVLTF
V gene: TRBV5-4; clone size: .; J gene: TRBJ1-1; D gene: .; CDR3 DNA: TGTGCCAGCAGCTTGGCCGGTGTAGGCCCTCAGGCTTTCTTT; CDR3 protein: CASSLAGVGPQAFF
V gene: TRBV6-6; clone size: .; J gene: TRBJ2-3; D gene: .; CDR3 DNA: TGTGCCAGCAGTTATATGGCTCTTTCGGCAGATACGCAGTATTTT; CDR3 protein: CASSYMALSADTQYF
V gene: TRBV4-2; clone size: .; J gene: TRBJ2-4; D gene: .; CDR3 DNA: TGTGCCAGCAGCCAGGGGCGCCGAGCCAAAAACATTCAGTACTTC; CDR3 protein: CASSQGRRAKNIQYF
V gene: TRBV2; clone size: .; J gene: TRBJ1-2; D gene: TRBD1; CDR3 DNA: TGTGCCAGCAGGGGACAGGGTTCTAACTATGGCTACACCTTC; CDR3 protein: CASRGQGSNYGYTF
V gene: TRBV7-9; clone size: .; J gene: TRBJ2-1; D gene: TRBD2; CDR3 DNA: TGTGCCAGCACCCAGACTAGCGAAGGCTACAATGAGCAGTTCTTC; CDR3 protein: CASTQTSEGYNEQFF
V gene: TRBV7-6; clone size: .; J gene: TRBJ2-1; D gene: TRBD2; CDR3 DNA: TGTGCCAGCAGCTTAGCTAGCGGGGGTCAGTACAATGAGCAGTTCTTC; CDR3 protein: CASSLASGGQYNEQFF
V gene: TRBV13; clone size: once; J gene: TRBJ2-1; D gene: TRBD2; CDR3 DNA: TGTGCCAGCAGCCACCCCTTAGCGGGGATGATTGAGCAGTTCTTC; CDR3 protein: CASSHPLAGMIEQFF
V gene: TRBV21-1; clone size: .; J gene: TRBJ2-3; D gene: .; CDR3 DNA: TGTGCCAGCAGCAAAGGGTTTCTGCGGGGGGGCCCAGATACGCAGTATTTT; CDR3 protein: CASSKGFLRGGPDTQYF
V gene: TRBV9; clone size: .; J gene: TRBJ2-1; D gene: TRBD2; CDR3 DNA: TGTGCCAGCAGCAACGGGGGGGCCTCCTTCTACAATGAGCAGTTCTTC; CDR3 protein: CASSNGGASFYNEQFF
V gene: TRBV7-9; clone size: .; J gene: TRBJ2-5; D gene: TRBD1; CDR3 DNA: TGTGCCAGCAGCCACCAAGGGGACAGGGGACTTGAGCAGTACTTC; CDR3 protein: CASSHQGDRGLEQYF
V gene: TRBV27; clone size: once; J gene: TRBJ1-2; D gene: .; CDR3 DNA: TGTGCCAGCAGTTTAACAGGGAACTATGGCTACACCTTC; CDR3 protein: CASSLTGNYGYTF
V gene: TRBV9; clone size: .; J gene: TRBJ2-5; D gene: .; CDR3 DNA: TGTGCCAGCAGGACTCGGGGGCTGGGGGGAGAACAAGAGACCCAGTACTTC; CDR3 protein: CASRTRGLGGEQETQYF
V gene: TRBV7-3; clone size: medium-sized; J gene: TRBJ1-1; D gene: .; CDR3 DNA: TGTGCCAGCAGCATCACCATGAACACTGAAGCTTTCTTT; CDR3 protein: CASSITMNTEAFF
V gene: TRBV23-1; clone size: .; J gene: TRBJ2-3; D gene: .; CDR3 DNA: TGCGCCAGCAGTCATAGACTCCGCACATATACGCAGTATTTT; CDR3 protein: CASSHRLRTYTQYF
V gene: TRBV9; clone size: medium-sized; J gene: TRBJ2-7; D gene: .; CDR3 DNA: TGTGCCAGCAGCGTTCACGGGACTTCGGTCGGCGAGCAGTACTTC; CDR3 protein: CASSVHGTSVGEQYF
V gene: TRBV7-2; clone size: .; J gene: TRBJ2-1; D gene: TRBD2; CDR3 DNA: TGTGCCAGCAGCTTAGGGGCCGGGACTAGCGGGGTCAATGAGCAGTTCTTC; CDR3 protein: CASSLGAGTSGVNEQFF
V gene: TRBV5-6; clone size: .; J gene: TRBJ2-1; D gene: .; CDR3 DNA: TGTGCCAGCAGCTTGGCCAGTGAGTACCGCTCCTACAATGAGCAGTTCTTC; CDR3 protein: CASSLASEYRSYNEQFF
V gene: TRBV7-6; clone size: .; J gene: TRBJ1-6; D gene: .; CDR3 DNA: TGTGCCAGCAGCCGAGCCAACCAAGGGGGTTCACCCCTCCACTTT; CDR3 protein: CASSRANQGGSPLHF
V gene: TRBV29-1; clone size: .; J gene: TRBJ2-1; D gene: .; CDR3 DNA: TGCAGCGTTGAAGGGACCTCTCGGGGGCACTCCTACAATGAGCAGTTCTTC; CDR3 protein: CSVEGTSRGHSYNEQFF
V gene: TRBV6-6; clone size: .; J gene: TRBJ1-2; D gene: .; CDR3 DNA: TGTGCCAGCAGTTACTCGAACCAGGCGGGCTACACCTTC; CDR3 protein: CASSYSNQAGYTF
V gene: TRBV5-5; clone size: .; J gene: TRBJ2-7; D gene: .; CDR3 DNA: TGTGCCAGCAGCCCACGTACGGGGTTCCACGAGCAGTACTTC; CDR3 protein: CASSPRTGFHEQYF
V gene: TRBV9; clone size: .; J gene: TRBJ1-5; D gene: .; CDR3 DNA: TGTGCCAGCAGCGTAGCGCCTCCCAGGGGCGATGGCAATCAGCCCCAGCATTTT; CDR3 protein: CASSVAPPRGDGNQPQHF
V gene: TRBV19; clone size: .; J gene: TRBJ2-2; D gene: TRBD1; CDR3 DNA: TGTGCCAGTAGCGCCCCTGGGGACAGGGGGGTCGGGGAGCTGTTTTTT; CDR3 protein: CASSAPGDRGVGELFF